One T cell receptor (beta chain) is described in this entry. Trimming left V 1 base short and J 4 bases short, with 6 bases between. This CDR3 is built from 13 residues. CDR1 and CDR2 from the germline V gene are SGHRS and YFSETQ. The data stem from a study of control samples from healthy donors and cancer patients. Clones were read by immunoSEQ multiplex PCR, and TCRdb kept only the in-frame ones, dropping some. The data show tens of thousands of clones, approximately 95% seen once. The sequenced sample was blood. The chain recombines TRBV5-1 with TRBJ1-3; no clear D. The source of this sequence is a woman under 40 in good health. The CDR3 nucleotides are TGCGCCAGCAGCTTGAATCGGGGAAACACCATATATTTT. This translates into CASSLNRGNTIYF.